This T cell receptor beta chain derives from a study of cytomegalovirus exposure and HLA in healthy donors. General observations from the study: In the 120 validation repertoires, a later analysis found that first-cohort TCR clusters tended to co-occur. Among TCR sequences, most were rare, though some public TCRs appeared in many donors.

As for this clone: Its antigen is unknown.

Germline values: CDR1 MNHEY, CDR2 SMNVEV (reference sequence). This CDR3 comprises 14 residues. V was clipped by 4 bases and J by 5 bases; unmatched bases: 5. Profiling relied on immunoSEQ multiplex PCR, and the TCRdb table lists in-frame clones only, not all of them. The sample lists 260,000 or so clones, roughly 89% occurring once. The chain couples TRBV27 to TRBJ2-3, with 8 bases aligning to TRBD2. Sequencing was performed on PBMCs. The TCR sequence derives from a man younger than 35 in good health and CMV-seronegative. As DNA, the CDR3 is TGTGCCAGCAGTTCTCTAGCGGGTGGAGATACGCAGTATTTT. Amino acid sequence: CASSSLAGGDTQYF.